Following are 12 T cell receptor beta chains from one sample sequenced in a study of T cells in Graves' hyperthyroidism and ophthalmopathy. The TCR beta CDR3 regions underwent amplification using RNA transcripts as the source. Researchers ran a first-round RT-PCR on the TCR CDR3 using the HTBI primer set. TCRdb re-called the multiplex PCR reads with MiXCR, one entry per CDR3 protein. The data contain about 560,000 distinct CDR3 sequences, roughly 17% of them singletons. The sequencing input was blood. These receptor sequences come from a woman aged 18-30 years with Graves' hyperthyroidism.

The chain uses TRBV5-6 and TRBJ2-7; weak D call: TRBD1 (5 bases). CDR3 size: 16 residues. From germline, CDR1 is SGHDT and CDR2 YYEEEE. V was pared by 1 base and J by 1 base, with 15 bases between. The CDR3 region is CASSLLSETASYEQYF. The CDR3 region has the DNA TGTGCCAGCAGCTTGCTGTCGGAGACAGCATCCTACGAGCAGTACTTC.

This clonotype was counted only a few times. The genes are TRBV19 and TRBJ1-2; no clear D gene. The CDR3 is 15 residues long. The ends were cut back, 6 bases at V and 6 bases at J, with 20 bases in the middle. Germline CDR1 is LNHDA and CDR2 is SQIVND (reference sequence). CDR3 sequence reads: CASRYPLVGFDGYTF. CDR3 coding DNA: TGTGCCAGTAGGTACCCACTGGTGGGGTTCGATGGCTACACCTTC.

This clonotype has ten or more counts. The rearrangement joins TRBV15 to TRBJ2-7; D ambiguous. The CDR3 length is 14 residues. Germline loops: CDR1 LNHNV, CDR2 YYDKDF (reference sequence). V was pared by 0 bases and J by 5 bases, with 11 bases between. CDR3 sequence (DNA): TGTGCCACCAGCAGAGATTCAGGCCCCCACGAGCAGTACTTC. As protein: CATSRDSGPHEQYF.

The chain joins TRBV30 to TRBJ2-2, with 8 bases lining up with TRBD1. V was clipped by 3 bases and J by 8 bases; unmatched bases: 8. Germline V lookup: CDR1 GTSNPN, CDR2 SVGIG (reference sequence). The CDR3 totals 14 residues. The CDR3 coding sequence is TGTGCCTGGAGAGCCGGGACAGGCTCAGGGGAGCTGTTTTTT. Its protein is CAWRAGTGSGELFF.

The chain has TRBV4-1 and TRBJ2-7, with 9 bases lining up with TRBD2. Trimming at V came to 3 bases and at J to 2 bases, leaving 5 bases not matched to a gene. Germline V gene lookup returns CDR1 MGHRA and CDR2 YSYEKL. The CDR3 length is 15 residues. CDR3 sequence reads: CASSQVASGTYEQYF. The CDR3, as DNA: TGCGCCAGCAGCCAGGTGGCTAGCGGGACCTACGAGCAGTACTTC.

This clonotype has ten or more counts. The rearrangement joins TRBV18 to TRBJ2-1; no clear D gene. The germline V and J ends were trimmed by 6 bases and 3 bases, with 12 bases remaining between them. Germline V gives CDR1 KGHSH, CDR2 LQKENI. There are 14 residues in the CDR3. CDR3 protein: CASSSVGNYNEQFF. CDR3 coding DNA: TGTGCCAGCTCCTCGGTGGGTAACTACAATGAGCAGTTCTTC.

The chain joins TRBV4-3 to TRBJ1-5; D unclear. Deletions cut 0 bases from V and 1 base from J, with 7 bases between. This CDR3 has 15 amino acids. Germline-derived CDR1 and CDR2 are LGHNA and YSLEER. CDR3 nucleotides: TGCGCCAGCAGCCAAGACCGGGCCAGCAATCAGCCCCAGCATTTT. Translated, it gives CASSQDRASNQPQHF.

This clonotype showed up many times. The J gene is TRBJ2-5, the V gene TRBV20-1, with a weak D call TRBD2 (5 bases). Germline V gene data show CDR1 as DFQATT and CDR2 as SNEGSKA (reference sequence). Trimming removed 6 bases from V and 2 bases from J, with 10 bases in between. The CDR3 sequence is 12 residues long. The CDR3 reads CSANGVQETQYF. CDR3 sequence (DNA): TGCAGTGCGAACGGGGTTCAAGAGACCCAGTACTTC.

Concerning this clonotype itself: A read error may explain this, as a much larger clone is one base away. J is TRBJ2-5 and V is TRBV6-1; no definite D call. The CDR3 contains 16 residues. V was shortened by 5 bases and J by 5 bases, with 21 bases between the two germline ends. CDR1 is MNHNS, CDR2 SASEGT, per germline. The DNA for the CDR3 is TGTGCCAGCAGTCGCCGGGTAGTGGGTCTCCGGGAGACCCAGTACTTC. This sequence encodes CASSRRVVGLRETQYF.

This clonotype was found many times. The chain carries TRBV6-2 or TRBV6-3 and TRBJ2-7; possible D gene TRBD2, 5 bases. This CDR3 region has 13 residues. Deletions cut 4 bases from V and 0 bases from J, with 7 bases between. From germline, CDR1 is MNHEY and CDR2 SVGEGT. DNA of the CDR3: TGTGCCAGCAGTTGGAGCGGCTCCTACGAGCAGTACTTC. This codes for CASSWSGSYEQYF.

This chain joins TRBV19 and TRBJ2-3; the D gene could be TRBD1 or TRBD2 (6 bases each). The CDR3 spans 17 residues. The V end was cut by 2 bases, the J end by 5 bases, with 20 bases between. CDR1 and CDR2 (germline): LNHDA, SQIVND (reference sequence). The CDR3 region has the DNA TGTGCCAGTAGTATACAATCCTTCTCGGGGGCTCAAGATACGCAGTATTTT. Its translation is CASSIQSFSGAQDTQYF.

The chain has TRBV6-2 or TRBV6-3 and TRBJ1-5, with D possibly matching TRBD1 (6 bases). From germline, CDR1 is MNHEY and CDR2 SVGEGT. Trimming cost V 5 bases and J 5 bases, with 13 bases left between them. There are 14 residues in the CDR3. The CDR3, as DNA: TGTGCCAGCAGTAACGGGCAGGGGTATCAGCCCCAGCATTTT. It encodes CASSNGQGYQPQHF.